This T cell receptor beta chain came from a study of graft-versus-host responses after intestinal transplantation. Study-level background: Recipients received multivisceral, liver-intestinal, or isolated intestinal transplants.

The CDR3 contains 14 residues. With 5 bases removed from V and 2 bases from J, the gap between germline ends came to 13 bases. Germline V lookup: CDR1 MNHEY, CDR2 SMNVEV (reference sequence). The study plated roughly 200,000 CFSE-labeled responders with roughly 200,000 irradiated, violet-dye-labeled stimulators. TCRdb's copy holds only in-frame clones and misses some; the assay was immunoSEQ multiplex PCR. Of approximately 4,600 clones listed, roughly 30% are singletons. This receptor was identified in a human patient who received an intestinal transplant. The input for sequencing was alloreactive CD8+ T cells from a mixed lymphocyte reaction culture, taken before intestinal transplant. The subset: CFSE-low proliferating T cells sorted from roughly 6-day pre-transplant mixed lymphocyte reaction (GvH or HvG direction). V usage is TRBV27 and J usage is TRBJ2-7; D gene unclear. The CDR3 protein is CASSPPRPPYEQYF. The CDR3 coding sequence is TGTGCCAGCAGTCCCCCAAGGCCCCCCTACGAGCAGTACTTC.